These 4 T cell receptor beta chains were all obtained from the same sample, sequenced in a study of cytomegalovirus exposure and HLA in healthy donors. The PCR used 60 Vbeta and 13 Jbeta primers. Sequencing used immunoSEQ multiplex PCR; TCRdb keeps in-frame clones, though not all of them. This table holds 140,000 or so clones, around 78% found once. Specimen: PBMCs. The receptors come from a woman aged 18-29 years in good health and CMV-seropositive.

This clone was seen once. This chain connects TRBV7-9 to TRBJ2-5; D is possibly TRBD2 (6 bases). CDR3 size: 14 residues. Germline assignment: CDR1 SEHNR and CDR2 FQNEAQ (reference sequence). V gave up 0 bases and J gave up 2 bases, with 7 bases separating them. CDR3 bases: TGTGCCAGCAGCTTAGCGGGGGGTCAAGAGACCCAGTACTTC. Translating gives CASSLAGGQETQYF.

This clone was seen only a few times. This chain links TRBV4-1 with TRBJ1-4, with TRBD1 identical over 10 bases. The V and J ends lost 2 bases and 9 bases, in that order; junction bases with no gene match: 6. Germline V lookup: CDR1 MGHRA, CDR2 YSYEKL. The CDR3 covers 15 residues. CDR3 nucleotides: TGCGCCAGCAGCCAAATTAAGGACAGGGGGAAAAAACTGTTTTTT. Protein product: CASSQIKDRGKKLFF.

The V and J genes are TRBV29-1 and TRBJ2-1; the D gene is possibly TRBD2 (7 bases). The CDR3 has 12 amino acids. Germline CDR1 is SQVTM and CDR2 is ANQGSEA. V was trimmed by 5 bases and J by 7 bases, leaving 12 bases between them. This chain's CDR3 is CSVRGASNEQFF. The DNA of the CDR3 is TGCAGCGTTCGGGGGGCAAGTAATGAGCAGTTCTTC.

V is TRBV18 and J is TRBJ2-7; 12 positions match TRBD1. CDR1 and CDR2 from the germline V gene are KGHSH and LQKENI. V dropped 4 bases and J dropped 4; count of bases not matched to a gene: 8. The CDR3 runs to 16 residues. In DNA, the CDR3 is TGTGCCAGCTCACTTACCGGGACAGGGGGCGGGTACGAGCAGTACTTC. Residues: CASSLTGTGGGYEQYF.